This TCR beta chain was identified during a study of shared clonotypes between healthy human individuals (dated by TCRdb to between 2020 and 2021). Background for the entire study: A few men and a couple of women, aged 18 to 49 years, made up the cohort. For each donor, three plates each were used for CD4 naive and CD4 memory, two plates were used for CD8 naive, and one plate was used for CD8 memory. To estimate repertoire size and how much clonotypes are shared between individuals, the study performed deep sequencing of blood TCR repertoires from a few healthy adults. To increase sequencing depth and limit assay-specific biases, TCR repertoire library preparation and sequencing were carried out by different laboratories using diverse techniques. Per donor, leukapheresis produced somewhere between about 0.94 and 8.9 billion PBMCs. Broader findings and caveats from the paper: Sampling was restricted to blood, and TCR repertoires in tissues likely differ from the TCR repertoires found in blood. About 5% of naive CD4, around 3.6% of naive CD8, around 2.3% of memory CD4, and around 0.4% of memory CD8 clonotypes were shared across a few donors. Larger estimated clonotype richness was generally found for naive subsets than for memory subsets. Incomplete sequencing was indicated by rarefaction of sorted-subset datasets, despite the large sequencing depth. The small number of donors limited the genetic and exposure-history diversity represented. Compared with non-shared clonotypes, the clonotypes found in all four sorted-subset donors had higher generation probabilities. Pairwise subsampling led to the expectation that sequencing depth would affect the degree of clonotype sharing among donors.

Using the deep immunoSEQ assay, TCR CDR3 regions were amplified from genomic DNA by multiplex PCR. Extracted genomic DNA from each cell subset was spread evenly across all wells of several immunoSEQ 96-well plates, with each plate serving as a replicate. For sorted subsets, 150 to 200 ng genomic DNA, equal to tens of thousands of T cell genomes, was loaded into each replicate PCR. Purified libraries were measured with a Qubit 3.0 fluorometer, size-checked on a Bioanalyzer 2100, and measured again with the KAPA Library Quantification kit. A separate single-read 150-cycle Illumina NextSeq 550 flow cell was used to sequence each immunoSEQ 96-well plate. Concerning the study's data processing: Because the immunoSEQ output held only junctional sequences and lacked quality scores, the filtering could not match the filtering applied to full-length reads. Sequences were annotated with PyIR, a Python wrapper for IgBLAST v1.9, using IMGT germline references to assign V/J genes and CDR3. Reads with weak V/J assignments (E-value above 1e-6), missing CDR3, stop codons, out-of-frame junctions, or ambiguous translated residues were removed. V3J clonotypes were defined as sequences sharing an identical inferred V gene, J gene, and CDR3 amino acid sequence. Percentage overlap between repertoires was calculated by dividing the number of shared unique clonotypes by the size of the smaller repertoire. Three approaches were used to assess repertoire richness: RTK rarefaction, the Chao1 estimator, and Recon v2.1 estimates of unobserved clonotypes. Generation probabilities were computed with OLGA for all TCRbeta clonotypes obtained by the gDNA method from a few donors. Imported from immuneACCESS, the table was reduced by TCRdb to in-frame sequences with V and J called. These copies leave out some clones; in studies compared against another copy, an unresolved V gene accounts for under half, and the cause of the remainder is not known. D and trimming were read from the DNA, whereas the V and J calls and clone size are those reported in that table. In all, the sample holds around 980,000 clones, and more than 75% of those were seen once. The ten most abundant clones make up 0.5% to 0.65% of the sample.

CDR1 and CDR2, looked up from the germline V gene (reference sequence), are GTSNPN and SVGIG. After removal of 3 bases from V and 6 bases from J, the junction retains 2 bases not matched to a gene. Inclusive of the bounding cysteine and phenylalanine, the CDR3 is 13 residues long. Only CDR3 DNA is held: 39 bases, read in frame from base 1. As to this clone: The antigen this receptor binds is unknown. Base qualities are not recorded, but no much larger clone differs from it by a single base.

Healthy HIV-negative adults with no recently reported acute infections or vaccinations were included as donors. Every donor was a Caucasian adult residing in Nashville, Tennessee, USA. CD4+ T cells were enriched by magnetic negative selection, after which naive cells were positively selected on CD45RA and the negative fraction was taken as the memory subset. After blood collection by leukapheresis, PBMCs were isolated using Ficoll-Histopaque density gradient centrifugation and then cryopreserved in the vapor phase of liquid nitrogen. Analytical flow cytometry was used to check the purity and quantity of each magnetically sorted T cell population. Genomic DNA was isolated from each sorted fraction and quantified by UV absorbance on a Nanodrop 2000c.

The rearrangement combines TRBV30 with TRBJ2-4; TRBD1 agrees with 10 junctional bases. This receptor was taken from a man younger than 35 in good health. Some clones in this sample may be carry-over from other donors' samples. Sequencing was done on a sample of memory CD4+ T cells from PBMCs. The meaning of the sample's cell subset or site label: CD45RA-negative fraction. CDR3 protein: CAWRGQGTNIQYF. The DNA sequence is given as TGTGCCTGGAGGGGACAGGGGACAAACATTCAGTACTTC.